This section outlines one TCR beta chain sequence together with its context. Its matching antigen is unknown. The CDR3 runs 17 residues. Germline V gene data show CDR1 as SGDLS and CDR2 as YYNGEE. V trimming: 4 bases; J trimming: 5 bases; junction bases outside the gene matches: 13. These data belong to a study of molecular identifiers for immune sequencing clone quantification. General study findings and limits: Among effectors, clones above 20 RNA copies held over 99% of molecules; among naive cells, under 1%.

From the PCR reads, TCRdb called clonotypes with MiXCR, one entry per CDR3 protein. The sample holds hundreds of thousands of distinct CDR3 sequences; 25% are singletons and the top ten take roughly 0.83%. This clonotype originated in a human donor in good health. Some libraries in this study had Jurkat cell RNA spiked in. The chain couples TRBV9 to TRBJ2-1; 9 bases align to TRBD2. The sequenced material came from naive CD8+ T cells from blood, with Jurkat cell RNA spiked in. Subset: FACS-sorted CD8+CD4-CCR7+CD45RA+ naive T cells. CDR3 sequence: CASSPSLAGLADNEQFF. The CDR3 nucleotides read TGTGCCAGCAGCCCTAGCCTGGCGGGACTAGCCGACAATGAGCAGTTCTTC.